The 29 T cell receptor beta chains below come from one sample, sequenced in a study of beta chain features in type 1 diabetes. Reverse transcription of all isolated RNA meant that expressed TCRB transcripts were sequenced. The data were produced by immunoSEQ multiplex PCR, yet TCRdb's version contains in-frame clones alone and is incomplete. The table has about half a million clones, approximately 30% seen once. The material sequenced was naive CD4+ T cells from blood. The receptors were gathered from a man aged 18 to 29 in good health.

V usage is TRBV2 and J usage is TRBJ2-5; D not certain. Trimming pared 5 bases from V and 5 bases from J, leaving 18 bases between. The CDR3 has 15 amino acids. Germline V gene data show CDR1 as SNHLY and CDR2 as FYNNEI. This chain's CDR3 is CASSPLAPVAETQYF. The CDR3 DNA follows: TGTGCCAGCAGTCCCCTCGCCCCAGTCGCGGAGACCCAGTACTTC.

The chain recombines TRBV5-1 with TRBJ2-7; 9 bases are shared with TRBD1. Losses at the gene ends were 4 bases for V and 1 base for J; bases not matched to a gene: 9. CDR1 and CDR2 from the germline V gene are SGHRS and YFSETQ. The CDR3 length is 16 residues. CDR3 in amino acids: CASSPGQGDRSYEQYF. CDR3 coding DNA: TGCGCCAGCAGCCCGGGACAGGGTGACCGATCCTACGAGCAGTACTTC.

J is TRBJ1-1 and V is TRBV28, with unresolved D. The CDR3 has 12 residues. The germline CDR1 and CDR2 sequences are MDHEN and SYDVKM. Between the trimmed V and J ends, which lost 3 bases and 8 bases, there was a span of 10 bases. CDR3 DNA: TGTGCCAGCAGTTTCTTGGACGGGGAAGCTTTCTTT. Amino acids: CASSFLDGEAFF. Filled out from reference TRBV28 and TRBJ1-1, the complete variable domain reads DVKVTQSSRYLVKRTGEKVFLECVQDMDHENMFWYRQDPGLGLRLIYFSYDVKMKEKGDIPEGYSVSREKKERFSLILESASTNQTSMYLCASSFLDGEAFFGQGTRLTVV.

This clone was seen a handful of times. The CDR3, as DNA: TGTGCCATCAGTGGACTAGATAGAGATGAGCAGTTCTTC. It is translated as CAISGLDRDEQFF. V usage is TRBV10-3 and J usage is TRBJ2-1; D perhaps matches TRBD2 (6 bases). Per the germline V gene, CDR1 is ENHRY and CDR2 is SYGVKD. The CDR3 length is 13 residues. The V and J ends lost 4 bases and 8 bases respectively, with 12 bases between them.

The chain recombines TRBV30 with TRBJ2-7; D perhaps matches TRBD1 (6 bases). The V gene's germline CDR1 is GTSNPN and CDR2 SVGIG (reference sequence). CDR3 length: 16 amino acids. The V and J ends lost 2 bases and 0 bases respectively, with 17 bases between them. CDR3 in DNA: TGTGCCTGGAGTCCCCTCCCCGGGACACTCTCCTACGAGCAGTACTTC. This codes for CAWSPLPGTLSYEQYF.

This clone has just a few counts. The chain employs TRBV19 and TRBJ2-1; TRBD2 aligns across 9 bases. The J segment lost 5 bases and the V segment lost 0 bases, leaving 8 bases of the junction unmatched. The CDR3 sequence is 17 residues long. CDR1 is LNHDA and CDR2 is SQIVND in the germline V gene (reference sequence). The CDR3 region is CASSIEEGGRADNEQFF. The CDR3 DNA sequence: TGTGCCAGTAGTATAGAGGAAGGCGGGAGGGCCGACAATGAGCAGTTCTTC.

V gene TRBV5-6 combines with J gene TRBJ2-5, with unresolved D. Germline CDR1 is SGHDT and CDR2 is YYEEEE. CDR3 size: 16 residues. With 6 bases removed from V and 0 bases from J, the gap between germline ends came to 18 bases. The CDR3 DNA reads TGTGCCAGCACCCCGAAGGGATATCGGTACCAAGAGACCCAGTACTTC. It codes for CASTPKGYRYQETQYF. Full variable domain (outside the CDR3, taken from reference TRBV5-6 and TRBJ2-5): DAGVTQSPTHLIKTRGQQVTLRCSPKSGHDTVSWYQQALGQGPQFIFQYYEEEERQRGNFPDRFSGHQFPNYSSELNVNALLLGDSALYLCASTPKGYRYQETQYFGPGTRLLVL.

The CDR3 nucleotides read TGTGCCAGCAGTCTAGCGGGAGTAGGATACGAGCAGTACTTC. Translation gives CASSLAGVGYEQYF. This sequence joins TRBV6-5 and TRBJ2-7; 10 positions match TRBD2. The CDR3 totals 14 residues. Germline-derived CDR1 and CDR2 are MNHEY and SVGAGI. The V gene end was trimmed by 5 bases and the J gene end by 4 bases; junction bases not matched to a gene: 5.

This rearrangement joins TRBV18 to TRBJ1-5, with D perhaps matching TRBD1 (5 bases). Trimming stripped 5 bases from V and 7 bases from J, with 9 bases between. Germline CDR1 and CDR2: KGHSH and LQKENI. CDR3 length: 12 amino acids. CDR3 sequence (DNA): TGTGCCAGCTCAATGGGACCACAGCCCCAGCATTTT. It specifies CASSMGPQPQHF.

V gene TRBV23-1 combines with J gene TRBJ1-2; no definite D call. TRBV23-1 is an ORF for which the function is uncertain. This CDR3 spans 12 amino acids. The V and J ends lost 3 bases and 7 bases respectively, with 9 bases between them. In DNA, the CDR3 is TGCGCCAGCAGTCAGGGCTCGGTTGGCTACACCTTC. Translated: CASSQGSVGYTF.

The chain links TRBV21-1 to TRBJ2-5; the DNA was not used to check the table's D call, TRBD2. TRBV21-1 is a pseudogene segment. There are 19 residues in the CDR3. CDR3 region: CASSKTTLSDGRVEETQYF. DNA of the CDR3: TGTGCCAGCAGCAAAACAACCCTTTCGGACGGGAGGGTTGAAGAGACCCAGTACTTC.

This clone was counted between two and nine times. V gene TRBV9 combines with J gene TRBJ2-3; 7 bases map to TRBD2. Germline assignment: CDR1 SGDLS and CDR2 YYNGEE. Trimming removed 0 bases from V and 6 bases from J; junction bases left unmatched: 4. This CDR3 region has 14 residues. In DNA, the CDR3 is TGTGCCAGCAGCGTAGCTACTAGCGAGGATACGCAGTATTTT. The encoded protein is CASSVATSEDTQYF.

This chain uses TRBV10-3 with TRBJ1-2; no firm D call. The CDR3 loop spans 11 amino acids. With 10 bases removed from V and 4 bases from J, the gap between germline ends came to 10 bases. The germline CDR1 and CDR2 sequences are ENHRY and SYGVKD. The CDR3 protein is CASIWAYGYTF. The CDR3, as DNA: TGTGCCAGCATCTGGGCCTATGGCTACACCTTC.

This rearrangement joins TRBV4-1 to TRBJ2-7; TRBD1 is a possible D gene (6 bases). The CDR3 contains 16 residues. V lost 4 bases and J 3 bases, leaving 19 bases between the germline ends. The germline gives CDR1 MGHRA, CDR2 YSYEKL. The CDR3 is CASSLQGGIVIYEQYF. The CDR3 nucleotides read TGCGCCAGCAGCCTTCAAGGGGGAATAGTCATCTACGAGCAGTACTTC.

The chain uses TRBV6-1 and TRBJ2-1, with a weak D call TRBD1 (6 bases). There are 12 residues in the CDR3. The V end was cut by 9 bases, the J end by 4 bases, with 10 bases between. Germline V gene sequence: CDR1 MNHNS, CDR2 SASEGT. CDR3 nucleotides: TGTGCCAGTTACAGGGTATACAATGAGCAGTTCTTC. Its protein product is CASYRVYNEQFF.

This chain connects TRBV10-3 to TRBJ2-3, with TRBD2 as a possible D gene (5 bases). Trimming removed 8 bases at V and 4 bases at J, with 22 bases between. The CDR3 runs 16 residues. CDR1 is ENHRY and CDR2 is SYGVKD in the germline V gene. This CDR3 reads CAIGLRVVGLPDTQYF. The CDR3 DNA sequence: TGTGCCATCGGACTCCGAGTAGTCGGCCTGCCAGATACGCAGTATTTT.

V gene TRBV11-2 combines with J gene TRBJ2-7; D is ambiguous. Trimming stripped 0 bases from V and 3 bases from J, with 9 bases between. CDR3 length equals 14 residues. Per the germline V gene, CDR1 is SGHAT and CDR2 is FQNNGV. This chain's CDR3 is CASSLEVAGYEQYF. The CDR3 DNA reads TGTGCCAGCAGCTTAGAGGTAGCTGGCTACGAGCAGTACTTC.

This chain joins TRBV30 and TRBJ1-6; TRBD1 aligns across 7 bases. This CDR3 is 14 amino acids long. Germline V gene sequence: CDR1 GTSNPN, CDR2 SVGIG (reference sequence). V trimming: 0 bases; J trimming: 10 bases; junction bases outside the gene matches: 6. The CDR3 DNA reads as TGTGCCTGGAGTGTTGGCCAGGGGGTATCACCCCTCCACTTT. Translating it yields CAWSVGQGVSPLHF.

The chain couples TRBV5-1 to TRBJ2-5; 12 bases match TRBD2. Germline values: CDR1 SGHRS, CDR2 YFSETQ. V was pared by 5 bases and J by 1 base, with 6 bases of the junction left unmatched. CDR3 length equals 16 residues. The CDR3 spells CASSKTSGRPQETQYF. CDR3 in DNA: TGCGCCAGCAGTAAAACTAGCGGGAGGCCCCAAGAGACCCAGTACTTC.

The chain recombines TRBV5-6 with TRBJ1-1, with 7 bases identical to TRBD1. V was clipped by 3 bases and J by 1 base; unmatched bases: 3. The CDR3 totals 14 residues. Germline V gene lookup returns CDR1 SGHDT and CDR2 YYEEEE. The chain's CDR3 is CASSSGQPNTEAFF. The CDR3, as DNA: TGTGCCAGCAGCTCGGGACAGCCGAACACTGAAGCTTTCTTT.

The rearrangement uses TRBV6-5 and TRBJ2-4, with D perhaps matching TRBD2 (6 bases). Germline V gives CDR1 MNHEY, CDR2 SVGAGI. The V and J ends lost 0 bases and 6 bases respectively, with 12 bases between them. The CDR3 covers 15 residues. CDR3 protein: CASSYSPGLLNIQYF. In nucleotides, the CDR3 is TGTGCCAGCAGTTACTCGCCGGGACTGCTAAACATTCAGTACTTC.

This clone was detected a few times. The chain combines TRBV7-3 with TRBJ2-7; 9 bases are a match to TRBD2. There are 13 residues in the CDR3. Per the germline V gene, CDR1 is SGHTA and CDR2 is FQGTGA. J gave up 7 bases and V 8 bases, and 9 bases lay outside the gene matches. The CDR3 sequence: CASGSGRGREQYF. The CDR3 nucleotides are TGTGCCAGCGGTAGCGGGAGAGGTCGGGAGCAGTACTTC.

This clone has more than one count but fewer than ten. This chain connects TRBV29-1 to TRBJ2-3; D possibly corresponds to TRBD2 (6 bases). Germline CDR1 and CDR2: SQVTM and ANQGSEA. The V end lost 7 bases, the J end lost 1 base, and 15 bases lay between the germline ends. This CDR3 spans 14 amino acids. CDR3 in DNA: TGCAGCGGAGCCCAACGGGAGCGCACAGATACGCAGTATTTT. Amino acid sequence: CSGAQRERTDTQYF.

The rearrangement joins TRBV11-1 to TRBJ2-2; 8 bases align to TRBD2. The CDR3 contains 15 residues. Per the germline V gene, CDR1 is SGHAT and CDR2 is FQDESV (reference sequence). Trimming at V came to 5 bases and at J to 7 bases, leaving 9 bases not matched to a gene. CDR3 nucleotides: TGTGCCAGCAGCACGAGCGGGAGCACGGGCGGGGAGCTGTTTTTT. Amino acid sequence: CASSTSGSTGGELFF.

In the case of this clone: The sample has other DNA sequences that encode this CDR3 too. The chain links TRBV28 to TRBJ2-7; D is uncertain. Deletions cut 1 base from V and 1 base from J, with 2 bases between. Germline CDR1 MDHEN, CDR2 SYDVKM. The CDR3 covers 12 residues. Written as DNA, the CDR3 is TGTGCCAGCAGTTTATCGTCCTACGAGCAGTACTTC. Residues: CASSLSSYEQYF.

The chain uses TRBV10-3 and TRBJ2-3; TRBD2 matches at 10 bases. The V and J ends lost 6 bases and 5 bases, in that order; junction bases with no gene match: 2. CDR1 ENHRY and CDR2 SYGVKD come from the germline V gene. The CDR3 is made up of 13 amino acids. The CDR3 coding sequence is TGTGCCATCAGGGGGACTAGCGTAGATACGCAGTATTTT. Residues: CAIRGTSVDTQYF.

This chain links TRBV9 with TRBJ2-3; no definite D call. This CDR3 comprises 13 residues. V lost 1 base to trimming and J lost 6 bases, with 9 bases between them. Germline CDR1 is SGDLS and CDR2 is YYNGEE. Here the CDR3 reads CASSVQSGDTQYF. The CDR3 coding sequence is TGTGCCAGCAGCGTACAGTCTGGGGATACGCAGTATTTT.

The chain carries TRBV30 and TRBJ2-1; 8 bases agree with TRBD1. The CDR3 is made up of 12 amino acids. After removal of 3 bases from V and 8 bases from J, the junction contained 3 bases not matched to a gene. Germline loops: CDR1 GTSNPN, CDR2 SVGIG (reference sequence). The CDR3 reads CAWRDRDHEQFF. DNA for the CDR3: TGTGCCTGGAGGGACAGGGACCATGAGCAGTTCTTC.

This sequence joins TRBV30 and TRBJ2-6; D remains unclear. Germline-derived CDR1 and CDR2 are GTSNPN and SVGIG (reference sequence). This CDR3 has 11 amino acids. V lost 5 bases, J lost 1 base, and 0 bases lay in between. Here the CDR3 DNA reads TGTGCCTGGTCTGGGGCCAACGTCCTGACTTTC. Its protein product is CAWSGANVLTF. Full variable domain (rest looked up from reference TRBV30 and TRBJ2-6): SQTIHQWPATLVQPVGSPLSLECTVEGTSNPNLYWYRQAAGRGLQLLFYSVGIGQISSEVPQNLSASRPQDRQFILSSKKLLLSDSGFYLCAWSGANVLTFGAGSRLTVL.